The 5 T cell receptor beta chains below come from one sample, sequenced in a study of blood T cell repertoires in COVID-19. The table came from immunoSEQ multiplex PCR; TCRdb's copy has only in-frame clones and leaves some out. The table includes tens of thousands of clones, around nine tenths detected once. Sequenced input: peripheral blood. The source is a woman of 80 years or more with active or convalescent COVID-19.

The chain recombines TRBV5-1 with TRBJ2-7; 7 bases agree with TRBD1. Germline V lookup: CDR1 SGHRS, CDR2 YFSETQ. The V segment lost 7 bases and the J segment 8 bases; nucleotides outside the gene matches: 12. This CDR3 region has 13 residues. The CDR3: CASLYELGGQQYF. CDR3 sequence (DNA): TGCGCCAGCCTGTACGAACTAGGGGGCCAGCAGTACTTC.

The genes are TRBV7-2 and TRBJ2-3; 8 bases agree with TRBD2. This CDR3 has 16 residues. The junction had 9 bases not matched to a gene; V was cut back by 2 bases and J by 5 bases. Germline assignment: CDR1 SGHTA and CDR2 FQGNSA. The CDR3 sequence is CASSLNLGGAIDTQYF. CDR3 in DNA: TGTGCCAGCAGCTTAAATCTCGGGGGGGCCATAGATACGCAGTATTTT.

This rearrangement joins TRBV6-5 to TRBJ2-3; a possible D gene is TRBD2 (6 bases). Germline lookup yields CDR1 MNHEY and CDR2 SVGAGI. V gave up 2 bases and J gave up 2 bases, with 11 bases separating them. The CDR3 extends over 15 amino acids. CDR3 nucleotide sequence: TGTGCCAGCAGTTACGAACGGGGGTTCACAGATACGCAGTATTTT. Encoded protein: CASSYERGFTDTQYF.

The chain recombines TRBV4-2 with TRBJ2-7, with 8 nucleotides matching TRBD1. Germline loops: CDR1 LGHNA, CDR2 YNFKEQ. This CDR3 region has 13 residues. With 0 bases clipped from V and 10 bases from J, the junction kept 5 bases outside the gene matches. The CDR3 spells CASSQEPQGGQYF. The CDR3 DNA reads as TGTGCCAGCAGCCAAGAACCACAGGGGGGACAGTACTTC.

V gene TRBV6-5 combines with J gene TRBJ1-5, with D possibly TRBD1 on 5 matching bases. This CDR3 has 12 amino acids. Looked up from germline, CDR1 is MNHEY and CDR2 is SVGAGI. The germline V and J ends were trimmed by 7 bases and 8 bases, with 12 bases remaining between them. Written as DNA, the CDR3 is TGTGCCAGCAACCAGGGATTGAAGCCCCAGCATTTT. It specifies CASNQGLKPQHF.